This is a list of T cell receptor beta chains from one sample in a study of early T cells in non-severe SARS-CoV-2 infection. TCRdb reprocessed the 5' RACE reads with MiXCR, giving one entry per CDR3 protein. The repertoire holds about 29,000 distinct CDR3 sequences, with about 5% as singletons. Sequenced input: whole blood. These TCRs come from an adult who was a healthcare worker with PCR-confirmed SARS-CoV-2 infection or an uninfected control (not recorded which). CDR3s include the opening cysteine and the closing phenylalanine or tryptophan. D genes are given only for firm matches. Where a row states a size, it is once, few, many or the class of an expanded clone; other rows omit it.

NA,TRBJ2-6,NA,TRBV19,TGTGCCAGTAGTATTGGGTCTGGGGCCAACGTCCTGATTTTC,CASSIGSGANVLIF
NA,TRBJ2-5,NA,TRBV10-3,TGTGCCATCCAGCAATCTAACCAAGAGACCCAGTACTTC,CAIQQSNQETQYF
many,TRBJ2-4,TRBD2,TRBV30,TGTGCCTGGAGTGGTACTAGCGGGGGGGCTGACATTCAGTACTTC,CAWSGTSGGADIQYF
many,TRBJ1-1,TRBD1,TRBV3-1,TGTGCCAGCAGGAAACACAGGGGGGGCACTGAAGCTTTCTTT,CASRKHRGGTEAFF
few,TRBJ1-6,NA,TRBV10-3,TGTGCCATCAGACGGGACGCCGGGAATTCACCCCTCCACTTT,CAIRRDAGNSPLHF
many,TRBJ2-3,NA,TRBV2,TGTGCCAGCAGTGAAGGACGGACGAAGGGGCAGTATTTT,CASSEGRTKGQYF
few,TRBJ2-1,NA,TRBV28,TGTGCCAGCAGTTCCCCTCGCGGGGTAAACAATGAGCAGTTCTTC,CASSSPRGVNNEQFF
few,TRBJ1-1,NA,TRBV3-1,TGTGCCAGCAGCCCGCGAGACAGAGAGTGGGACACTGAAGCTTTCTTT,CASSPRDREWDTEAFF
many,TRBJ2-1,NA,TRBV7-9,TGTGCCAGCAGCTTAGAGGATGGCGGGAATGATGAGCAGTTCTTC,CASSLEDGGNDEQFF
many,TRBJ1-5,TRBD1,TRBV5-1,TGCGCCAGCAAGGTCGGGACAGGAAATCAGCCCCAGCATTTT,CASKVGTGNQPQHF
many,TRBJ2-7,TRBD1,TRBV6-5,TGTGCCAGCAGCCAACCGGGACAGGGCTTTTACGAGCAGTACTTC,CASSQPGQGFYEQYF
NA,TRBJ2-3,NA,TRBV29-1,TGCAGCGCCGAAGTGGGGGAAGATACGCAGTATTTT,CSAEVGEDTQYF
few,TRBJ1-6,NA,TRBV11-2,TGTGCCAGCAGCCGAATACAGGGTTTTAATTCACCCCTCCACTTT,CASSRIQGFNSPLHF
many,TRBJ1-2,NA,TRBV6-6,TGTGCCAGCACGGACAGCCAACTCTATGGCTACACCTTC,CASTDSQLYGYTF
many,TRBJ2-2,NA,TRBV5-1,TGCGCCAGCAGACCCGGGGCGCACACCGGGGAGCTGTTTTTT,CASRPGAHTGELFF
many,TRBJ2-6,NA,TRBV7-9,TGTGCCAGCAGCCCCCGTGGGGGGTTCGGGGCCAACGTCCTGACTTTC,CASSPRGGFGANVLTF
few,TRBJ2-7,NA,TRBV6-5,TGTGCCAGCAGTTACGGGGGGCCAGCTTTGGAGCAGTACTTC,CASSYGGPALEQYF
many,TRBJ2-1,NA,TRBV19,TGTGCCAGTAGGATATTAGGGGGAGGGCCTCATGAGCAGTTCTTC,CASRILGGGPHEQFF
NA,TRBJ2-2,TRBD2,TRBV6-6,TGTGCCAGCAGCAACCCAGGACTAGCGGGAGTGAGAGAGAACACCGGGGAGCTGTTTTTT,CASSNPGLAGVRENTGELFF
few,TRBJ1-6,NA,TRBV27,TGTGCCAGCACCGGCAGGGGCCGAATGGAGGCCCTCCACTTT,CASTGRGRMEALHF
NA,TRBJ2-1,TRBD1,TRBV7-2,TGTGCCAGCAGCTCGGACAGGGCTACCTACAATGAGCAGTTCTTC,CASSSDRATYNEQFF
many,TRBJ2-7,NA,TRBV12-3/TRBV12-4,TGTGCCAGCAGTCCCGGAAGGGTCCAAAGCTCCTACGAGCAGTACTTC,CASSPGRVQSSYEQYF
NA,TRBJ2-7,NA,TRBV11-2,TGTGCCAGCAGCTTAGGGTTCAGTTCCTACGAGCAGTACTTC,CASSLGFSSYEQYF